The clone carrying this T cell receptor beta chain has only a few counts. V gave up 3 bases and J gave up 1 base, with 9 bases separating them. The CDR3 consists of 14 residues. Germline CDR1 and CDR2: ENHRY and SYGVKD. This entry is derived from a study of blood T cell repertoires in COVID-19. Overall study: COVID-19 samples from acute and convalescent phases originated in the United States, Italy and Spain. In each case, the material was cDNA or gDNA derived from T cells, B-cell-depleted T cells, or PBMCs.

As originally analysed: Cell counts per sample came from amplifying reference gene primers. TCRdb's table, derived via immunoSEQ multiplex PCR, lists solely in-frame clones and lacks some. From that table come the V and J calls and clone size; the DNA was used to work out D and trimming. The repertoire holds around 190,000 clones, with 80% as singletons. The sequence was collected from a man in his 60s with acute or convalescent COVID-19. Sequenced material: peripheral blood. This chain links TRBV10-3 with TRBJ1-1; maybe TRBD1 (5 bases). This chain's CDR3 is CAISDGGGNTEAFF. The CDR3 DNA follows: TGTGCCATCAGTGACGGGGGTGGGAACACTGAAGCTTTCTTT.